The 16 T cell receptor beta chains listed next were all sequenced from one sample in a study of stem cell transplantation in POMP-related autoinflammatory disease. The table came from immunoSEQ multiplex PCR; TCRdb's copy has only in-frame clones and leaves some out. The data contain over 60,000 clones, roughly 93% of them singletons. Specimen: CD4+ T cells from PBMCs, collected after stem cell transplantation. The source of these receptors is a human patient with POMP-related autoinflammation and immune dysregulation (PRAID). Part of the T cells may come from the graft donor.

This clone was seen once. The chain recombines TRBV19 with TRBJ2-4; TRBD1 agrees at 9 bases. With 4 bases clipped from V and 1 base from J, the junction kept 5 bases outside the gene matches. This CDR3 has 16 residues. Per the germline V gene, CDR1 is LNHDA and CDR2 is SQIVND (reference sequence). For the CDR3, the DNA is TGTGCCAGTAGTACCCACAGGGGGCTGGCCAAAAACATTCAGTACTTC. It encodes CASSTHRGLAKNIQYF.

This chain joins TRBV18 and TRBJ1-6; D not certain. V was clipped by 4 bases and J by 8 bases, with 18 bases between them. This CDR3 comprises 16 residues. Germline values: CDR1 KGHSH, CDR2 LQKENI. Here the CDR3 reads CASSLGGDPEHSPLHF. As DNA, the CDR3 is TGTGCCAGCTCACTCGGCGGTGACCCAGAGCATTCACCCCTCCACTTT.

This rearrangement joins TRBV10-3 to TRBJ2-2, with 10 bases identical to TRBD2. The germline gives CDR1 ENHRY, CDR2 SYGVKD. The CDR3 consists of 18 residues. V lost 6 bases, J lost 6 bases, and 16 bases stayed unmatched. This CDR3 reads CAIRDRGRSGRASGELFF. The CDR3 DNA reads TGTGCCATCAGAGACAGGGGAAGGAGCGGGAGGGCCTCCGGGGAGCTGTTTTTT.

This chain links TRBV6-1 with TRBJ2-3, with no clear D. The CDR3 length is 17 residues. Between the trimmed V and J ends, which lost 4 bases and 1 base, there was a span of 18 bases. Per the germline V gene, CDR1 is MNHNS and CDR2 is SASEGT. DNA of the CDR3: TGTGCCAGCAGTGTCACCCGAGCCCTCGTTGGCACAGATACGCAGTATTTT. This sequence encodes CASSVTRALVGTDTQYF.

The CDR3 region is CASTTSGGGSSYNEQFF. DNA for the CDR3: TGTGCCAGTACGACTAGCGGGGGGGGTAGCTCCTACAATGAGCAGTTCTTC. The chain recombines TRBV19 with TRBJ2-1, with 14 bases fitting TRBD2. The junction had 5 bases not matched to a gene; V was cut back by 7 bases and J by 0 bases. Per germline, CDR1 LNHDA and CDR2 SQIVND (reference sequence). This CDR3 is 17 amino acids long.

The table lists this clone with a count of one. This chain connects TRBV6-4 to TRBJ2-3, with D perhaps matching TRBD2 (6 bases). The length of the CDR3 is 15 residues. Trimming removed 4 bases at V and 1 base at J, with 12 bases between. Germline V CDR1 and CDR2: MRHNA, SNTAGT. In DNA form, the CDR3 reads TGTGCCAGCAGTGTCGGCGGGGTAGGCACAGATACGCAGTATTTT. This gives the protein CASSVGGVGTDTQYF.

V is TRBV11-3 and J is TRBJ1-1; D is undetermined. The CDR3 loop spans 13 amino acids. The germline V gene encodes CDR1 SGHNT and CDR2 YENEEA. V was trimmed by 5 bases and J by 3 bases, leaving 10 bases between them. DNA of the CDR3: TGTGCCAGCAGCCAACGGGGAGACACTGAAGCTTTCTTT. This encodes CASSQRGDTEAFF. The full variable domain, with the rest looked up from reference TRBV11-3 and TRBJ1-1, is EAGVVQSPRYKIIEKKQPVAFWCNPISGHNTLYWYLQNLGQGPELLIRYENEEAVDDSQLPKDRFSAERLKGVDSTLKIQPAELGDSAVYLCASSQRGDTEAFFGQGTRLTVV.

J is TRBJ2-5 and V is TRBV2; possible D gene TRBD1, 5 bases. The CDR3 is 15 residues long. Trimming pared 3 bases from V and 5 bases from J, leaving 16 bases between. The V gene's germline CDR1 is SNHLY and CDR2 FYNNEI. The CDR3 spells CASSDQGEAFETQYF. Here the CDR3 DNA reads TGTGCCAGCAGTGACCAAGGGGAAGCGTTCGAGACCCAGTACTTC.

The V call is TRBV15, the J call TRBJ1-2, with 9 bases lining up with TRBD1. This CDR3 has 18 residues. Germline trimming cut 0 bases from V and 7 bases from J; bases unmatched to any gene: 15. The germline V gene encodes CDR1 LNHNV and CDR2 YYDKDF (reference sequence). Here the CDR3 reads CATSRDIRRQRTGAGYTF. The CDR3 region has the DNA TGTGCCACCAGCAGAGATATCAGAAGACAGCGGACAGGGGCTGGCTACACCTTC.

This clone was detected a few times. V gene TRBV2 combines with J gene TRBJ2-5, with D possibly being TRBD2 (5 bases). V was trimmed by 1 base and J by 5 bases, leaving 17 bases between them. The CDR3 extends over 16 amino acids. The germline V gene encodes CDR1 SNHLY and CDR2 FYNNEI. The CDR3 spells CASSEGRFIGSETQYF. CDR3 nucleotides: TGTGCCAGCAGTGAAGGGAGGTTTATCGGGTCGGAGACCCAGTACTTC.

This chain connects TRBV23-1 to TRBJ2-4; 8 bases are a match to TRBD2. TRBV23-1 is placed among ORFs of uncertain function. This CDR3 contains 16 residues. Trimming cost V 0 bases and J 8 bases; bases outside gene matches: 9. The CDR3 protein is CASSQSNREGVDIQYF. The CDR3 coding sequence is TGCGCCAGCAGTCAATCGAACCGGGAGGGGGTTGACATTCAGTACTTC.

The J gene is TRBJ2-3, the V gene TRBV2; TRBD2 agrees at 11 bases. This CDR3 contains 17 residues. Germline CDR1 is SNHLY and CDR2 is FYNNEI. The junction had 4 bases not matched to a gene; V was cut back by 1 base and J by 1 base. The CDR3 reads CASSEDSGGAGTDTQYF. In DNA, the CDR3 is TGTGCCAGCAGTGAAGATAGCGGGGGGGCTGGCACAGATACGCAGTATTTT.

The V call is TRBV27, the J call TRBJ1-2; perhaps TRBD1 as D (6 bases). CDR3 length: 14 amino acids. Germline V gene sequence: CDR1 MNHEY, CDR2 SMNVEV (reference sequence). V was shortened by 6 bases and J by 7 bases, with 18 bases between the two germline ends. CDR3 loop: CASSLRGQGLGYTF. CDR3 bases: TGTGCCAGCAGCCTCCGGGGGCAGGGACTTGGCTACACCTTC.

The V and J genes are TRBV19 and TRBJ2-2; D unresolved. The germline V gene encodes CDR1 LNHDA and CDR2 SQIVND (reference sequence). The length of the CDR3 is 13 residues. Between the trimmed V and J ends, which lost 5 bases and 1 base, there was a span of 5 bases. CDR3 sequence (DNA): TGTGCCAGTAGTTCATTGAACACCGGGGAGCTGTTTTTT. The encoded protein is CASSSLNTGELFF.

The chain is built from TRBV6-5 and TRBJ2-7; 12 bases match TRBD2. Germline V gives CDR1 MNHEY, CDR2 SVGAGI. The CDR3 sequence is 14 residues long. After removal of 6 bases from V and 2 bases from J, the junction contained 2 bases not matched to a gene. The CDR3 bases are TGTGCCAGCAGGACTAGCGGGAGTACCTACGAGCAGTACTTC. Translated: CASRTSGSTYEQYF.

The CDR3, as DNA: TGTGCCAGCAGCTCCCAACCTTACGTAACGGGGCAGTACTTC. As protein: CASSSQPYVTGQYF. The genes are TRBV7-2 and TRBJ2-7; D is unclear. The ends were cut back, 4 bases at V and 9 bases at J, with 19 bases in the middle. The length of the CDR3 is 14 residues. Per germline, CDR1 SGHTA and CDR2 FQGNSA.